This T cell receptor beta chain was found in a study of cytomegalovirus exposure and HLA in healthy donors. The study's findings and limits: Roughly uniform sequencing depth across donors was assumed, possibly incorrectly. The authors later found most CMV-associated TCR beta chains appeared HLA-restricted. It was 150 to 200 TCR beta chains that were listed as cytomegalovirus-associated. A reported reduction in N-insertions relative to the roughly 640-donor mean was seen in an Asian-associated ancestry cluster in a later analysis.

Regarding this clone: Its target is unknown.

60 Vbeta and 13 Jbeta primers were used in PCR. Sequencing was performed with immunoSEQ multiplex PCR; in TCRdb, only in-frame clones are kept and a portion is missing. The sample lists around 100,000 clones; nearly 65% were seen once. Germline V gene lookup returns CDR1 LNHNV and CDR2 YYDKDF (reference sequence). There are 19 residues in the CDR3. The trim removed 1 base at V and 1 base at J, leaving 8 bases unmatched. The source of this sequence is a human donor in good health. The chain joins TRBV15 to TRBJ1-5; 12 positions match TRBD1. The sample was PBMCs. The DNA of the CDR3 is TGTGCCACCAGCAGAGCCCGGGACAGGGGGCATCTCAGCAATCAGCCCCAGCATTTT. Translated: CATSRARDRGHLSNQPQHF.